Listed here are 3 T cell receptor beta chains from one sample, sequenced in a study of T cells after yellow fever vaccination. TCRdb redid the calling of the 5' RACE reads with MiXCR, one entry per CDR3 protein. The data show about 260,000 distinct CDR3 sequences, 10% to 15% seen once. Sequencing was performed on CD4+ T cells sorted from PBMCs, taken 45 days after the yellow fever booster vaccination. The receptors here all came from a man aged 25 to 40 who received the YFV17D yellow fever vaccine.

CDR3 nucleotide sequence: TGTGCCAGCAGGGCAGGGTCGAACACTGAAGCTTTCTTT. It encodes CASRAGSNTEAFF. The genes are TRBV3-1 and TRBJ1-1; D might be TRBD1 (5 bases). Germline V gives CDR1 LGHDT, CDR2 YNNKEL (reference sequence). Deletions cut 6 bases from V and 1 base from J, with 9 bases between. This CDR3 has 13 residues.

This clonotype was counted a few times. DNA for the CDR3: TGTGCCAGCACCGAAGCGGTTTCCTACGAGCAGTACTTC. It encodes CASTEAVSYEQYF. This rearrangement joins TRBV7-2 to TRBJ2-7; D may be TRBD2 (5 bases). V was pared by 7 bases and J by 1 base, with 11 bases between. Germline CDR1 and CDR2: SGHTA and FQGNSA. CDR3 length equals 13 residues.

The V call is TRBV20-1, the J call TRBJ2-5; 8 nucleotides match TRBD1. This CDR3 comprises 14 residues. Trimming at V came to 6 bases and at J to 4 bases, leaving 10 bases not matched to a gene. CDR1 and CDR2 (germline): DFQATT, SNEGSKA (reference sequence). In DNA form, the CDR3 reads TGCAGTGCCCAGGGAGAGGGGACAGGAGAGACCCAGTACTTC. It encodes CSAQGEGTGETQYF.